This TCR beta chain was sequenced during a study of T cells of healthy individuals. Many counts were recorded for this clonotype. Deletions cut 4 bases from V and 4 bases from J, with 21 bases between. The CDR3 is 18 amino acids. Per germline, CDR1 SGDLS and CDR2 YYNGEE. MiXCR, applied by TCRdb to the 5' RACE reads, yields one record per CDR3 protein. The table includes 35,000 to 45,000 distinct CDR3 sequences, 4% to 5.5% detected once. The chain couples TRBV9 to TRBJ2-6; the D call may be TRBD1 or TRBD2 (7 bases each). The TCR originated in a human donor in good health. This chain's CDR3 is CASSQGGNRVSGANVLTF. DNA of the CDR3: TGTGCCAGCAGCCAGGGGGGGAACAGGGTCTCGGGGGCCAACGTCCTGACTTTC.